This T cell receptor beta chain emerged from a study of neurological immune-mediated disorders. Study context: Of the approximately 34 patients who had multiple sclerosis, around 30 had the relapsing-remitting form and 3 had the secondary progressive form. Study-wide findings and caveats: Levels of TCR clonal expansion peaked in HTLV-1-associated myelopathy and reached their lowest in multiple sclerosis, under those of healthy controls.

Unsorted libraries came from 2 million PBMCs stored at -80 °C. MiXCR was run by TCRdb on the 5' RACE reads, yielding one entry per CDR3 protein. The data hold tens of thousands of distinct CDR3 sequences, with around 3.3% observed a single time. CDR1 MNHEY and CDR2 SVGEGT come from the germline V gene. The CDR3 runs to 13 residues. Trimming left V 4 bases short and J 4 bases short, with 9 bases between. This clonotype was counted ten times or more. Its antigen is undetermined. Sequenced material: PBMCs. This TCR was recovered from a man aged 35 to 55 with multiple sclerosis. The V and J genes are TRBV6-2 or TRBV6-3 and TRBJ2-3, with D possibly being TRBD2 (5 bases). In DNA form, the CDR3 reads TGTGCCAGCAGTTTGGCACTAGCAGATACGCAGTATTTT. Residues: CASSLALADTQYF.